What follows are 27 T cell receptor beta chains derived from one specimen sequenced in a study of T cell responses to AZD1222 COVID-19 vaccine (dated by TCRdb to the early 2020s). Libraries were prepared through the immunoSEQ multiplex PCR assay. What TCRdb holds here is the immuneACCESS table cut down to in-frame rearrangements. Part of the clones is not present; checked against another copy, under half of the missing clones reflect an unresolved V gene, and the others are unexplained. The sample table records about 130,000 clones; 86% of these occur just once. Around 12% of the sample comes from the top ten. Per the publication, the time point label means: baseline before first vaccination. The source was peripheral blood, collected on day 0 of AZD1222 vaccination. These receptors originate from an adult in good health.

The chain employs TRBV11-2 and TRBJ1-1, with D hard to call. The CDR3 has 15 amino acids. The germline gives CDR1 SGHAT, CDR2 FQNNGV. Trimming took 1 base from V and 2 from J, leaving 11 bases between them. In nucleotides, the CDR3 is TGTGCCAGCAGCTTAGCGTTCGCGGGTAACACTGAAGCTTTCTTT. Its protein product is CASSLAFAGNTEAFF.

The chain combines TRBV24-1 with TRBJ2-1; tentatively, D is TRBD2 (6 bases). V was cut by 2 bases and J by 0 bases, with 10 bases left in between. This CDR3 is 16 amino acids long. The germline CDR1 and CDR2 sequences are KGHDR and SFDVKD. CDR3 DNA: TGTGCCACCAGTGATTCGGGGCGGGGCTCCTACAATGAGCAGTTCTTC. Translated, it gives CATSDSGRGSYNEQFF.

The chain combines TRBV7-3 with TRBJ2-2; D gene uncertain. The length of the CDR3 is 13 residues. Germline CDR1 and CDR2: SGHTA and FQGTGA. V dropped 1 base and J dropped 6 bases, with 6 bases sitting between them. CDR3 in amino acids: CASSLNSAGELFF. CDR3 in DNA: TGTGCCAGCAGCTTAAACTCCGCCGGGGAGCTGTTTTTT.

The rearrangement uses TRBV4-3 and TRBJ1-1; 10 bases are a match to TRBD1. The germline V gene encodes CDR1 LGHNA and CDR2 YSLEER. The CDR3 is made up of 13 amino acids. V trimming: 9 bases; J trimming: 4 bases; junction bases outside the gene matches: 5. The CDR3: CASRDRGGTEAFF. CDR3 DNA: TGCGCCAGTCGGGACAGGGGCGGCACTGAAGCTTTCTTT.

This clone was picked up one time. For the CDR3, the DNA is TGTGCCAGTAGTACCGCAGATACGCAGTATTTT. Translating gives CASSTADTQYF. J is TRBJ2-3 and V is TRBV19; the D is unclear. Germline V lookup: CDR1 LNHDA, CDR2 SQIVND (reference sequence). Deletions cut 4 bases from V and 4 bases from J, with 3 bases between. The CDR3 extends over 11 amino acids.

V gene TRBV2 combines with J gene TRBJ2-5, with D hard to call. The germline gives CDR1 SNHLY, CDR2 FYNNEI. The CDR3 is 11 amino acids. V lost 4 bases and J lost 5, with 5 bases in between. The CDR3 DNA reads TGTGCCAGCAGTGTCCTTGAGACCCAGTACTTC. Residues: CASSVLETQYF.

The V gene is TRBV11-2, the J gene TRBJ2-1, with 10 bases lining up with TRBD2. Looked up from germline, CDR1 is SGHAT and CDR2 is FQNNGV. Losses at the gene ends were 5 bases for V and 10 bases for J; bases not matched to a gene: 23. This CDR3 spans 19 amino acids. The CDR3 DNA sequence: TGTGCCAGCAGCCCGCGAGGCTGGAGCGGGGGGGCCGGCCGGCGAGAGCAGTTCTTC. Its translation is CASSPRGWSGGAGRREQFF.

This rearrangement joins TRBV7-9 to TRBJ1-2, with no clear D. The CDR3 consists of 15 residues. V was cut by 5 bases and J by 0 bases, with 13 bases left in between. Germline CDR1 and CDR2: SEHNR and FQNEAQ (reference sequence). The chain's CDR3 is CASSPGGKSNYGYTF. The CDR3 coding sequence is TGTGCCAGCAGCCCGGGCGGGAAATCTAACTATGGCTACACCTTC.

The V gene is TRBV7-2, the J gene TRBJ2-1; perhaps TRBD2 as D (6 bases). Trimming shortened V by 0 bases and J by 9 bases, and 15 bases separated the two germline ends. The CDR3 sequence is 15 residues long. The germline CDR1 and CDR2 sequences are SGHTA and FQGNSA. The chain's CDR3 is CASSLARTGVIEQFF. The DNA for the CDR3 is TGTGCCAGCAGCTTAGCGCGGACGGGAGTCATTGAGCAGTTCTTC.

The V call is TRBV4-1, the J call TRBJ1-2; TRBD1 is a possible D gene (5 bases). The germline V and J ends were trimmed by 2 bases and 8 bases, with 18 bases remaining between them. Germline V lookup: CDR1 MGHRA, CDR2 YSYEKL. There are 15 residues in the CDR3. The chain's CDR3 is CASSQIPQGLFGYTF. CDR3 nucleotides: TGCGCCAGCAGCCAAATCCCTCAGGGACTCTTCGGCTACACCTTC.

This chain uses TRBV7-6 with TRBJ2-1; D might be TRBD1 (6 bases). The ends were cut back, 5 bases at V and 5 bases at J, with 19 bases in the middle. This CDR3 is built from 16 residues. CDR1 SGHVS and CDR2 FNYEAQ come from the germline V gene. CDR3 in amino acids: CASSPQGSVGNNEQFF. CDR3 nucleotide sequence: TGTGCCAGCAGCCCACAGGGTAGTGTCGGAAACAATGAGCAGTTCTTC.

The CDR3 loop reads CASSQGRQETQYF. The CDR3 coding sequence is TGTGCCAGCAGCCAGGGTCGCCAAGAGACCCAGTACTTC. This rearrangement joins TRBV3-1 (or the pseudogene TRBV3-2) to TRBJ2-5, with unresolved D. Germline-derived CDR1 and CDR2 are LGHDT and YNNKEL (reference sequence). There are 13 residues in the CDR3. V dropped 3 bases and J dropped 1 base, with 6 bases sitting between them.

The chain is built from TRBV10-3 and TRBJ2-3; 7 nucleotides agree with TRBD2. Trimming took 7 bases from V and 6 from J; bases not matched to a gene: 10. In germline, CDR1 is ENHRY, CDR2 SYGVKD. The CDR3 is 14 residues long. CDR3 in DNA: TGTGCCATCACGGCGGGAGCGACGGAGGATACGCAGTATTTT. Its translation: CAITAGATEDTQYF.

This rearrangement joins TRBV15 to TRBJ1-2, with D possibly being TRBD1 (5 bases). The CDR3 is 13 amino acids. CDR1 and CDR2 from the germline V gene are LNHNV and YYDKDF (reference sequence). V lost 4 bases and J lost 8, with 14 bases in between. CDR3 residues: CATSKGPDGGYTF. The CDR3, as DNA: TGTGCCACCAGCAAGGGACCCGATGGCGGCTACACCTTC.

V gene TRBV2 combines with J gene TRBJ2-7; no clear D. CDR3 length: 11 amino acids. From germline, CDR1 is SNHLY and CDR2 FYNNEI. This CDR3 is CAGYRVNEQYF. In DNA, the CDR3 is TGTGCTGGATACCGGGTCAACGAGCAGTACTTC. The variable domain in full, with the rest retrieved from reference TRBV2 and TRBJ2-7, is EPEVTQTPSHQVTQMGQEVILRCVPISNHLYFYWYRQILGQKVEFLVSFYNNEISEKSEIFDDQFSVERPDGSNFTLKIRSTKLEDSAMYFCAGYRVNEQYFGPGTRLTVT.

This chain connects TRBV24-1 to TRBJ2-5, with TRBD2 matching 10 bases. The ends lost 1 base at V and 3 bases at J; junction bases unmatched: 1. This CDR3 is 15 amino acids long. Germline V gene sequence: CDR1 KGHDR, CDR2 SFDVKD. The CDR3 loop is CATSDLAGGEETQYF. CDR3 bases: TGTGCCACCAGTGATTTAGCGGGGGGGGAAGAGACCCAGTACTTC.

The V and J genes are TRBV10-3 and TRBJ1-5; D ambiguous. V was cut by 4 bases and J by 4 bases, with 8 bases left in between. The CDR3 spans 13 residues. Germline V CDR1 and CDR2: ENHRY, SYGVKD. CDR3 sequence: CAISVEVNQPQHF. CDR3 DNA: TGTGCCATCAGTGTCGAGGTGAATCAGCCCCAGCATTTT.

The chain combines TRBV7-3 with TRBJ1-1, with 8 positions matching TRBD1. Germline V lookup: CDR1 SGHTA, CDR2 FQGTGA. The CDR3 totals 16 residues. With V trimmed by 6 bases and J by 1 base, 10 bases remained unmatched. The CDR3 nucleotides are TGTGCCAGCAGACCCGTGACAGGGGCCTCGAACACTGAAGCTTTCTTT. Its protein product is CASRPVTGASNTEAFF.

The V gene is TRBV7-9, the J gene TRBJ1-2; a possible D gene is TRBD1 (5 bases). The CDR3 runs to 14 residues. Germline-derived CDR1 and CDR2 are SEHNR and FQNEAQ (reference sequence). V lost 4 bases and J 5 bases, leaving 14 bases between the germline ends. The CDR3 DNA reads as TGTGCCAGCAGCTCAGGGAAATACGATTATGGCTACACCTTC. This translates into CASSSGKYDYGYTF.

The V call is TRBV4-1, the J call TRBJ2-1; 15 bases align to TRBD2. Trimming cost V 9 bases and J 8 bases; bases outside gene matches: 11. Germline V lookup: CDR1 MGHRA, CDR2 YSYEKL. The CDR3 contains 16 residues. The CDR3 region has the DNA TGCGCCAGTGCCATAGGACTAGCGGGAGGGCCTCATGAGCAGTTCTTC. This encodes CASAIGLAGGPHEQFF.

Concerning this clone itself: The sample holds other DNA sequences that translate to the same CDR3. The chain joins TRBV5-6 to TRBJ2-7; D is unclear. Deletions cut 3 bases from V and 5 bases from J, with 6 bases between. This CDR3 comprises 11 residues. Germline V gives CDR1 SGHDT, CDR2 YYEEEE. CDR3 nucleotide sequence: TGTGCCAGCAGCTCTCGCCACGAGCAGTACTTC. This sequence encodes CASSSRHEQYF.

The rearrangement joins TRBV6-2 or TRBV6-3 to TRBJ1-4; 7 nucleotides match TRBD1. J lost 5 bases, V lost 4 bases, and 4 bases had no gene match. The length of the CDR3 is 14 residues. Germline lookup yields CDR1 MNHEY and CDR2 SVGEGT. CDR3 sequence: CASSLQGRNEKLFF. CDR3 sequence (DNA): TGTGCCAGCAGTTTACAGGGGCGGAATGAAAAACTGTTTTTT.

This clone appeared a single time. The genes are TRBV19 and TRBJ1-4, with TRBD1 matching over 7 bases. V shed 4 bases and J 4 bases; nucleotides not matched to a gene: 6. This CDR3 spans 15 amino acids. From germline, CDR1 is LNHDA and CDR2 SQIVND (reference sequence). CDR3 in DNA: TGTGCCAGTAGTAATGAAGGGACAGTTAATGAAAAACTGTTTTTT. Protein sequence: CASSNEGTVNEKLFF.

This sequence joins TRBV6-5 and TRBJ1-3; 8 bases are a match to TRBD1. The V gene end was trimmed by 6 bases and the J gene end by 3 bases; junction bases not matched to a gene: 4. This CDR3 contains 14 residues. Germline CDR1 reads MNHEY; CDR2 reads SVGAGI. CDR3 region: CASRETGVGNTIYF. The CDR3 nucleotides read TGTGCCAGCAGGGAGACAGGGGTTGGAAACACCATATATTTT.

The chain is built from TRBV4-2 and TRBJ1-1; D possibly corresponds to TRBD1 (6 bases). The CDR3 sequence is 17 residues long. The germline gives CDR1 LGHNA, CDR2 YNFKEQ. V was cut by 4 bases and J by 2 bases, with 20 bases left in between. As DNA, the CDR3 is TGTGCCAGCAGCCGGGGAAAGATAGGGGGAGAAAACACTGAAGCTTTCTTT. Its protein is CASSRGKIGGENTEAFF.

This chain connects TRBV28 to TRBJ1-1; possibly TRBD1 for D (6 bases). The CDR3 spans 15 residues. V was trimmed by 3 bases and J by 6 bases, leaving 17 bases between them. Germline CDR1 MDHEN, CDR2 SYDVKM. The chain's CDR3 is CASSFTGLQSSEAFF. Written as DNA, the CDR3 is TGTGCCAGCAGTTTCACAGGGCTACAGTCGTCTGAAGCTTTCTTT. Using reference TRBV28 and TRBJ1-1 for the parts outside the CDR3, the full variable domain is DVKVTQSSRYLVKRTGEKVFLECVQDMDHENMFWYRQDPGLGLRLIYFSYDVKMKEKGDIPEGYSVSREKKERFSLILESASTNQTSMYLCASSFTGLQSSEAFFGQGTRLTVV.

The rearrangement uses TRBV3-1 (or the pseudogene TRBV3-2) and TRBJ2-3; 15 positions agree with TRBD2. Per germline, CDR1 LGHDT and CDR2 YNNKEL (reference sequence). The junction had 2 bases not matched to a gene; V was cut back by 7 bases and J by 0 bases. This CDR3 is built from 16 residues. The CDR3 DNA is TGTGCCAGCACCGGACTAGCGGGGGGGAGCACAGATACGCAGTATTTT. Protein sequence: CASTGLAGGSTDTQYF.